Below are 31 T cell receptor beta chains sequenced from a single sample in a study of T cells in Graves' hyperthyroidism and ophthalmopathy. Template material for amplifying TCR beta CDR3 regions consisted of RNA transcripts. First-round RT-PCR targeting the TCR CDR3 was performed with the HTBI primer set. In TCRdb, the multiplex PCR reads were re-called with MiXCR into one record per CDR3 protein. The table has 500,000 to 650,000 distinct CDR3 sequences, over 45% seen once. Sequenced material: peripheral blood or thyroid tissue (not recorded which). The source is an adult woman with Graves' disease, either hyperthyroidism or ophthalmopathy (not recorded which).

This clonotype showed up many times. This sequence joins TRBV29-1 and TRBJ2-5; 10 nucleotides match TRBD2. The CDR3 is made up of 15 amino acids. V dropped 3 bases and J dropped 5; count of bases not matched to a gene: 9. CDR1 SQVTM and CDR2 ANQGSEA come from the germline V gene. CDR3 DNA sequence: TGCAGCGTTGAGGGAGCGGGAGGGCCGGGGGAGACCCAGTACTTC. Its protein product is CSVEGAGGPGETQYF.

This clonotype was counted at least ten times. The chain carries TRBV29-1 and TRBJ2-7; 11 bases map to TRBD2. The trim removed 7 bases at V and 4 bases at J, leaving 9 bases unmatched. CDR1 is SQVTM, CDR2 ANQGSEA, per germline. The CDR3 consists of 14 residues. CDR3 residues: CSAGGLAGGYEQYF. The CDR3 bases are TGCAGCGCTGGGGGGCTAGCGGGAGGATACGAGCAGTACTTC.

V usage is TRBV7-2 and J usage is TRBJ2-7, with D unclear. Germline CDR1 reads SGHTA; CDR2 reads FQGNSA. Trimming left V 4 bases short and J 5 bases short, with 12 bases between. This CDR3 comprises 13 residues. The CDR3 region has the DNA TGTGCCAGCAGCTCCCAGTCAGGCGACGAGCAGTACTTC. The encoded protein is CASSSQSGDEQYF.

The CDR3 loop reads CASSLYVRGTSASSYEQYF. The CDR3 nucleotides are TGTGCCAGCAGTTTATATGTAAGGGGGACTAGCGCTAGCTCCTACGAGCAGTACTTC. The chain links TRBV12-3 or TRBV12-4 to TRBJ2-7, with 10 positions matching TRBD2. V lost 2 bases, J lost 0 bases, and 13 bases stayed unmatched. There are 19 residues in the CDR3.

V usage is TRBV20-1 and J usage is TRBJ2-7; D might be TRBD2 (6 bases). The CDR3 spans 14 residues. The ends were cut back, 6 bases at V and 2 bases at J, with 17 bases in the middle. Germline CDR1 and CDR2: DFQATT and SNEGSKA (reference sequence). CDR3 amino acids: CSAPTGTVPYEQYF. Here the CDR3 DNA reads TGCAGTGCCCCCACCGGGACTGTCCCCTACGAGCAGTACTTC.

There are many counts of this clonotype. The chain employs TRBV27 and TRBJ1-6, with 9 bases fitting TRBD1. Losses at the gene ends were 2 bases for V and 9 bases for J; bases not matched to a gene: 2. Germline V gene data show CDR1 as MNHEY and CDR2 as SMNVEV (reference sequence). The CDR3 length is 14 residues. The DNA for the CDR3 is TGTGCCAGCAGTTTAGGACAGGGGAGTTCACCCCTCCACTTT. Translated: CASSLGQGSSPLHF.

The J gene is TRBJ2-5, the V gene TRBV11-2; TRBD1 aligns across 8 bases. The CDR3 sequence is 14 residues long. After removal of 5 bases from V and 5 bases from J, the junction contained 7 bases not matched to a gene. Germline V gene lookup returns CDR1 SGHAT and CDR2 FQNNGV. CDR3 protein: CASSPTGARETQYF. The CDR3 DNA reads TGTGCCAGCAGCCCGACAGGGGCGCGGGAGACCCAGTACTTC. The variable domain in full, completed from reference TRBV11-2 and TRBJ2-5, reads EAGVAQSPRYKIIEKRQSVAFWCNPISGHATLYWYQQILGQGPKLLIQFQNNGVVDDSQLPKDRFSAERLKGVDSTLKIQPAKLEDSAVYLCASSPTGARETQYFGPGTRLLVL.

The chain combines TRBV19 with TRBJ1-5; TRBD1 agrees at 10 bases. The CDR3 length is 19 residues. The junction had 13 bases not matched to a gene; V was cut back by 5 bases and J by 0 bases. Germline V gene data show CDR1 as LNHDA and CDR2 as SQIVND (reference sequence). CDR3 loop: CASSSATGTGANSNQPQHF. The CDR3 DNA follows: TGTGCCAGTAGTTCAGCTACCGGGACAGGGGCCAATAGCAATCAGCCCCAGCATTTT. The complete variable domain, with remaining parts taken from reference TRBV19 and TRBJ1-5, reads DGGITQSPKYLFRKEGQNVTLSCEQNLNHDAMYWYRQDPGQGLRLIYYSQIVNDFQKGDIAEGYSVSREKKESFPLTVTSAQKNPTAFYLCASSSATGTGANSNQPQHFGDGTRLSIL.

CDR3: CASSMGQPQHF. The CDR3 DNA reads TGTGCCAGTAGTATGGGTCAGCCCCAGCATTTT. The gene calls are TRBV7-3 and TRBJ1-5; D unresolved. V dropped 9 bases and J dropped 6 bases, with 9 bases sitting between them. The CDR3 has 11 amino acids. The germline V gene encodes CDR1 SGHTA and CDR2 FQGTGA.

This rearrangement joins TRBV10-3 to TRBJ2-7, with D possibly being TRBD1 (6 bases). The CDR3 is 16 residues long. From germline, CDR1 is ENHRY and CDR2 SYGVKD. V was cut by 1 base and J by 3 bases, with 16 bases left in between. The CDR3 DNA follows: TGTGCCATCAGTGAGTACTGGAACAGGGCTTTCTACGAGCAGTACTTC. It yields the protein CAISEYWNRAFYEQYF.

This clonotype was observed a handful of times. The chain carries TRBV10-3 and TRBJ2-7, with 12 positions matching TRBD2. The CDR3 is made up of 14 amino acids. Germline CDR1 ENHRY, CDR2 SYGVKD. J was trimmed by 3 bases and V by 5 bases; bases with no gene match: 2. CDR3 in amino acids: CAISPSGRVYEQYF. CDR3 sequence (DNA): TGTGCCATCAGTCCTAGCGGGAGGGTCTACGAGCAGTACTTC.

The rearrangement links TRBV28 to TRBJ2-5; a possible D gene is TRBD2 (5 bases). Per the germline V gene, CDR1 is MDHEN and CDR2 is SYDVKM. The V gene lost 5 bases and the J gene lost 5 bases, with 15 bases spanning the gap. This CDR3 contains 14 residues. The CDR3 loop is CASSPQTTGETQYF. For the CDR3, the DNA is TGTGCCAGCAGTCCCCAGACCACGGGGGAGACCCAGTACTTC.

The rearrangement uses TRBV7-2 and TRBJ2-7; tentative D call: TRBD1 (5 bases). CDR1 SGHTA and CDR2 FQGNSA come from the germline V gene. The CDR3 contains 12 residues. V lost 5 bases and J lost 4, with 9 bases in between. Here the CDR3 DNA reads TGTGCCAGCAGCGGGGCGGCGTACGAGCAGTACTTC. Amino acid sequence: CASSGAAYEQYF. The whole variable domain, remainder taken from reference TRBV7-2 and TRBJ2-7, is GAGVSQSPSNKVTEKGKDVELRCDPISGHTALYWYRQSLGQGLEFLIYFQGNSAPDKSGLPSDRFSAERTGGSVSTLTIQRTQQEDSAVYLCASSGAAYEQYFGPGTRLTVT.

The rearrangement uses TRBV5-1 and TRBJ2-7, with unresolved D. Germline loops: CDR1 SGHRS, CDR2 YFSETQ. This CDR3 contains 12 residues. Trimming took off 2 bases at V and 5 bases at J, with 8 bases between the two ends. CDR3 coding DNA: TGCGCCAGCAGCTTCTCTCCGAACGAGCAGTACTTC. Protein product: CASSFSPNEQYF.

The chain carries TRBV7-2 and TRBJ2-5, with D perhaps TRBD1 or TRBD2 (7 bases each). V gave up 5 bases and J gave up 5 bases, with 24 bases separating them. CDR3 length equals 17 residues. Germline loops: CDR1 SGHTA, CDR2 FQGNSA. CDR3 DNA: TGTGCCAGCAGCCCTAGCCCGGGGGAGGGGGCCTGGGAGACCCAGTACTTC. It is translated as CASSPSPGEGAWETQYF. Drawing the rest from reference TRBV7-2 and TRBJ2-5, the complete variable domain is GAGVSQSPSNKVTEKGKDVELRCDPISGHTALYWYRQSLGQGLEFLIYFQGNSAPDKSGLPSDRFSAERTGGSVSTLTIQRTQQEDSAVYLCASSPSPGEGAWETQYFGPGTRLLVL.

V is TRBV2 and J is TRBJ1-1; tentatively, D is TRBD1 (6 bases). CDR1 is SNHLY and CDR2 is FYNNEI in the germline V gene. Trimming took off 5 bases at V and 5 bases at J, with 24 bases between the two ends. The CDR3 has 17 residues. The DNA for the CDR3 is TGTGCCAGCAGTACGGAACAGGGATACGGCAGTAAGACTGAAGCTTTCTTT. It yields the protein CASSTEQGYGSKTEAFF.

The rearrangement links TRBV7-8 to TRBJ1-5; D gene ambiguous. The CDR3 has 17 residues. Germline CDR1 reads SGHVS; CDR2 reads FQNEAQ. V was trimmed by 1 base and J by 4 bases, leaving 17 bases between them. The CDR3 DNA is TGTGCCAGCAGCTTAGGAACCTCTAATTGGGCAAATCAGCCCCAGCATTTT. Translating gives CASSLGTSNWANQPQHF.

This clonotype occurred many times. This chain connects TRBV12-3 or TRBV12-4 to TRBJ1-6; unclear D gene. The ends were cut back, 6 bases at V and 7 bases at J, with 10 bases in the middle. The CDR3 extends over 13 amino acids. CDR3 sequence (DNA): TGTGCCAGCAGGGAGATGAAAAATTCACCCCTCCACTTT. This sequence encodes CASREMKNSPLHF.

The V and J genes are TRBV7-9 and TRBJ1-1; D not certain. Germline CDR1 is SEHNR and CDR2 is FQNEAQ (reference sequence). CDR3 length: 14 residues. V was pared by 9 bases and J by 10 bases, with 24 bases between. The CDR3 bases are TGTGCCAGTAGTATCAACGACGTAACCTGGGGAGCTTTCTTT. The encoded protein is CASSINDVTWGAFF.

The genes are TRBV10-3 and TRBJ2-7, with TRBD2 matching over 7 bases. This CDR3 has 15 residues. Looked up from germline, CDR1 is ENHRY and CDR2 is SYGVKD. The V segment lost 3 bases and the J segment 6 bases; nucleotides outside the gene matches: 11. In DNA form, the CDR3 reads TGTGCCATCAGTGACCGACTAGCCCCGTCTTCCGAGCAGTACTTC. As protein: CAISDRLAPSSEQYF.

The rearrangement joins TRBV10-3 to TRBJ1-1; a weak D match, TRBD1 (5 bases). The ends were cut back, 4 bases at V and 7 bases at J, with 16 bases in the middle. CDR3 length: 14 residues. Per germline, CDR1 ENHRY and CDR2 SYGVKD. DNA of the CDR3: TGTGCCATCAGTGCCAGCAGTCACACAGGTGAAGCTTTCTTT. Translating gives CAISASSHTGEAFF.

The chain couples TRBV5-8 to TRBJ1-1; 7 bases fit TRBD1. Germline V lookup: CDR1 SGHTS, CDR2 YDEGEE. The CDR3 loop spans 13 amino acids. The J segment lost 11 bases and the V segment lost 2 bases, leaving 9 bases of the junction unmatched. The CDR3 here is CASSFSTGLGAFF. Here the CDR3 DNA reads TGTGCCAGCAGCTTCTCGACAGGGTTGGGGGCTTTCTTT.

The chain is built from TRBV28 and TRBJ2-1; D not resolved. The J call is in doubt because the DNA end fits TRBJ2-7 better. Germline assignment: CDR1 MDHEN and CDR2 SYDVKM. CDR3 size: 14 residues. The CDR3 reads CASRPGSSYNEQYF. CDR3 DNA: TGTGCCAGCAGACCGGGTAGCTCCTACAATGAGCAGTACTTC.

This clonotype was detected ten times or more. The chain is built from TRBV15 and TRBJ1-4, with TRBD1 matching 9 bases. This CDR3 comprises 17 residues. Germline assignment: CDR1 LNHNV and CDR2 YYDKDF (reference sequence). V was pared by 1 base and J by 6 bases, with 9 bases of the junction left unmatched. CDR3 in amino acids: CATSRAPGTGSDEKLFF. CDR3 DNA: TGTGCCACCAGCAGAGCCCCGGGGACAGGGTCGGATGAAAAACTGTTTTTT.

This rearrangement joins TRBV2 to TRBJ1-4; 7 positions match TRBD1. V lost 5 bases, J lost 8 bases, and 11 bases stayed unmatched. CDR1 and CDR2 (germline): SNHLY, FYNNEI. CDR3 length: 15 residues. CDR3 DNA sequence: TGTGCCAGCAGTTCCGTACAGGGGCTTCGAGAAAAACTGTTTTTT. Residues: CASSSVQGLREKLFF.

This chain connects TRBV29-1 to TRBJ2-5, with 11 bases identical to TRBD2. CDR3 size: 13 residues. Per germline, CDR1 SQVTM and CDR2 ANQGSEA. The J segment lost 5 bases and the V segment lost 4 bases, leaving 3 bases of the junction unmatched. CDR3 protein: CSVVTSGSETQYF. CDR3 nucleotides: TGCAGCGTTGTAACTAGCGGGAGTGAGACCCAGTACTTC. The complete variable domain, with remaining parts taken from reference TRBV29-1 and TRBJ2-5, reads SAVISQKPSRDICQRGTSLTIQCQVDSQVTMMFWYRQQPGQSLTLIATANQGSEATYESGFVIDKFPISRPNLTFSTLTVSNMSPEDSSIYLCSVVTSGSETQYFGPGTRLLVL.

This clonotype has a handful of counts. This chain uses TRBV7-9 with TRBJ1-5; D is undetermined. In germline, CDR1 is SEHNR, CDR2 FQNEAQ (reference sequence). The CDR3 totals 14 residues. Trimming pared 0 bases from V and 7 bases from J, leaving 10 bases between. CDR3 sequence: CASSLAHSGQPQHF. DNA of the CDR3: TGTGCCAGCAGCTTAGCCCATTCTGGACAGCCCCAGCATTTT.

Only one count was recorded for this clonotype. V and J are TRBV10-2 and TRBJ2-5, with D possibly TRBD1 on 6 matching bases. The CDR3 covers 13 residues. The germline gives CDR1 WSHSY, CDR2 SAAADI. V lost 6 bases to trimming and J lost 2 bases, with 10 bases between them. CDR3 coding DNA: TGCGCCAGCAGCAGGGGATTTCAAGAGACCCAGTACTTC. The encoded protein is CASSRGFQETQYF.

This clonotype was counted many times. V and J are TRBV7-8 and TRBJ2-7; D is possibly TRBD1 or TRBD2 (5 bases each). CDR1 SGHVS and CDR2 FQNEAQ come from the germline V gene. The CDR3 runs 14 residues. Trimming cost V 1 base and J 7 bases, with 14 bases left between them. CDR3 in DNA: TGTGCCAGCAGCTTAGTTGGGACCTTCGAAGAGCAGTACTTC. It yields the protein CASSLVGTFEEQYF.

A single count supports this clonotype. CDR3 protein: CASSIGISSGDGYTF. DNA for the CDR3: TGTGCCAGTAGTATAGGAATTAGTTCAGGAGATGGCTACACCTTC. The chain carries TRBV19 and TRBJ1-2, with no clear D. Trimming cost V 1 base and J 6 bases, with 15 bases left between them. The CDR3 consists of 15 residues. Per germline, CDR1 LNHDA and CDR2 SQIVND (reference sequence). The full variable domain, its missing parts supplied by reference TRBV19 and TRBJ1-2, is DGGITQSPKYLFRKEGQNVTLSCEQNLNHDAMYWYRQDPGQGLRLIYYSQIVNDFQKGDIAEGYSVSREKKESFPLTVTSAQKNPTAFYLCASSIGISSGDGYTFGSGTRLTVV.

This sequence joins TRBV10-2 and TRBJ1-1, with a possible D match to TRBD1 (6 bases). Germline lookup yields CDR1 WSHSY and CDR2 SAAADI. CDR3 length: 13 residues. V was trimmed by 6 bases and J by 9 bases, leaving 17 bases between them. CDR3 coding DNA: TGCGCCAGCAGGGGATACAGGGTGCTTCAAGCTTTCTTT. Its translation is CASRGYRVLQAFF.